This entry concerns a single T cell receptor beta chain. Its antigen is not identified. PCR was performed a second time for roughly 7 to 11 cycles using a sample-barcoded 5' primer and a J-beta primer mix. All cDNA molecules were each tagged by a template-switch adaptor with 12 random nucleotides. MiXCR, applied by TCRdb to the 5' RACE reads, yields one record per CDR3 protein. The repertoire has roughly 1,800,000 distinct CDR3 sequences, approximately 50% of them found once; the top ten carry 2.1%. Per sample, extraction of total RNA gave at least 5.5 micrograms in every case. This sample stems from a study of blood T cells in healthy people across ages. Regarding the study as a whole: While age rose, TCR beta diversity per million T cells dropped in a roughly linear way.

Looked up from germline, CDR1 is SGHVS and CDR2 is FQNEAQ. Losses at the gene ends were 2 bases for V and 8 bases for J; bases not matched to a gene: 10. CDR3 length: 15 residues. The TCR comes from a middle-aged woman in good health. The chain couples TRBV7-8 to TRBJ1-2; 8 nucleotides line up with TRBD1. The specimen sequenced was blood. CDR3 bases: TGTGCCAGCAGCTTACAGGGGGCTGGTCTCTGGGGCTACACCTTC. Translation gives CASSLQGAGLWGYTF.